Following are 29 T cell receptor beta chains from one sample sequenced in a study of T cells in Graves' hyperthyroidism and ophthalmopathy. Amplified TCR beta CDR3 regions came from RNA transcripts. A first-round RT-PCR of the TCR CDR3 used the HTBI primer set. TCRdb processed the multiplex PCR reads anew with MiXCR; each CDR3 protein has one entry. The sample includes about 500,000 distinct CDR3 sequences, approximately 48% of them seen just once. Sequenced: peripheral blood or thyroid tissue (not recorded which). The receptors stem from an adult woman with Graves' disease, either hyperthyroidism or ophthalmopathy (not recorded which).

This clonotype was seen ten or more times. J is TRBJ2-5 and V is TRBV12-3 or TRBV12-4; the match to TRBD2 covers 10 bases. With V trimmed by 6 bases and J by 6 bases, 7 bases remained unmatched. CDR3 length: 14 residues. The CDR3 DNA sequence: TGTGCCAGCAGCTTGGCTAGCGGGAGCCAGACCCAGTACTTC. Translating gives CASSLASGSQTQYF.

At least ten counts were recorded for this clonotype. The chain uses TRBV10-3 and TRBJ2-5; maybe TRBD2 (6 bases). CDR1 and CDR2 (germline): ENHRY, SYGVKD. Deletions cut 9 bases from V and 5 bases from J, with 16 bases between. CDR3 length equals 13 residues. CDR3 nucleotides: TGTGCCATTGGAGGGCCGGGGATGGAGACCCAGTACTTC. Translated: CAIGGPGMETQYF.

This clonotype was recorded only once. This may be a read error: a much more frequent sequence differs by one nucleotide. The genes are TRBV5-6 and TRBJ2-5; D not certain. Germline V CDR1 and CDR2: SGHDT, YYEEEE. The CDR3 is made up of 14 amino acids. DNA for the CDR3: TGTGCCAGCAGCTTGGGAACGAGACAAGAGGCCCAGTACTTC. This codes for CASSLGTRQEAQYF.

This clonotype was counted ten times or more. The gene calls are TRBV4-3 and TRBJ2-5; 11 bases fit TRBD2. V lost 2 bases, J lost 5 bases, and 10 bases stayed unmatched. CDR3 size: 17 residues. Germline CDR1 is LGHNA and CDR2 is YSLEER. The CDR3 sequence is CASSQRGLAEAGETQYF. The CDR3 DNA reads as TGCGCCAGCAGCCAACGGGGACTAGCGGAGGCGGGGGAGACCCAGTACTTC.

The V gene is TRBV10-3, the J gene TRBJ1-2; 8 nucleotides line up with TRBD1. Germline trimming cut 3 bases from V and 8 bases from J; bases unmatched to any gene: 5. Germline V lookup: CDR1 ENHRY, CDR2 SYGVKD. The length of the CDR3 is 13 residues. The CDR3 sequence: CAISERGTGGYTF. The DNA for the CDR3 is TGTGCCATCAGTGAACGCGGGACAGGAGGCTACACCTTC.

The chain has TRBV7-9 and TRBJ1-5; a weak D match, TRBD1 (5 bases). CDR1 SEHNR and CDR2 FQNEAQ come from the germline V gene (reference sequence). Trimming took off 7 bases at V and 5 bases at J, with 12 bases between the two ends. The CDR3 contains 13 residues. The CDR3 loop is CASIRGADQPQHF. The CDR3 DNA sequence: TGTGCCAGCATCCGGGGCGCGGATCAGCCCCAGCATTTT.

The chain is built from TRBV24-1 and TRBJ2-7, with D maybe TRBD2 (5 bases). The CDR3 consists of 14 residues. Germline-derived CDR1 and CDR2 are KGHDR and SFDVKD. V lost 3 bases to trimming and J lost 0 bases, with 8 bases between them. CDR3 DNA sequence: TGTGCCACCAGTGATGCGGGCTACTCCTACGAGCAGTACTTC. Amino acids: CATSDAGYSYEQYF.

In its sample, this clonotype was seen a few times. V is TRBV7-2 and J is TRBJ1-5; the match to TRBD1 covers 9 bases. The CDR3 totals 16 residues. Germline values: CDR1 SGHTA, CDR2 FQGNSA. The V and J ends lost 3 bases and 3 bases, in that order; junction bases with no gene match: 6. The CDR3 reads CASSLAGTGNNQPQHF. The CDR3 region has the DNA TGTGCCAGCAGCTTGGCCGGGACAGGGAACAATCAGCCCCAGCATTTT.

The rearrangement uses TRBV9 and TRBJ1-3; D is possibly TRBD1 (5 bases). Germline V gene lookup returns CDR1 SGDLS and CDR2 YYNGEE. V lost 0 bases and J 4 bases, leaving 11 bases between the germline ends. This CDR3 has 15 residues. In nucleotides, the CDR3 is TGTGCCAGCAGCGTAGGACCAGGGAACGGAAACACCATATATTTT. It is translated as CASSVGPGNGNTIYF.

This clonotype was detected ten times or more. This chain joins TRBV29-1 and TRBJ1-3, with D possibly being TRBD1 (5 bases). CDR1 and CDR2 (germline): SQVTM, ANQGSEA. The V and J ends lost 6 bases and 5 bases respectively, with 11 bases between them. The CDR3 loop spans 12 amino acids. The CDR3 nucleotides read TGCAGCGTAAGGGACGGGCGAAACACCATATATTTT. This encodes CSVRDGRNTIYF.

This sequence joins TRBV7-7 and TRBJ2-3; TRBD2 matches 12 bases. The germline CDR1 and CDR2 sequences are SSHAT and FNYEAQ (reference sequence). The CDR3 spans 15 residues. J lost 7 bases, V lost 5 bases, and 7 bases had no gene match. This CDR3 reads CASSPGLAGYYTQYF. CDR3 DNA: TGTGCCAGCAGCCCTGGACTAGCGGGATATTATACGCAGTATTTT.

The J gene is TRBJ1-2, the V gene TRBV10-3; weak D call: TRBD1 (6 bases). Germline V gene data show CDR1 as ENHRY and CDR2 as SYGVKD. The V end lost 7 bases, the J end lost 7 bases, and 16 bases lay between the germline ends. The CDR3 contains 13 residues. CDR3 protein: CAITETGSAGYTF. The DNA for the CDR3 is TGTGCCATCACTGAAACAGGGAGCGCTGGCTACACCTTC.

This clonotype was recorded at least ten times. This chain joins TRBV20-1 and TRBJ2-7; 9 bases map to TRBD2. The V segment lost 6 bases and the J segment 3 bases; nucleotides outside the gene matches: 15. The CDR3 extends over 16 amino acids. Looked up from germline, CDR1 is DFQATT and CDR2 is SNEGSKA (reference sequence). As DNA, the CDR3 is TGCAGTGCCAAAGGGGCTAGCGGGACCCTCCTCTACGAGCAGTACTTC. Encoded protein: CSAKGASGTLLYEQYF.

This rearrangement joins TRBV2 to TRBJ1-4; 8 bases match TRBD1. Germline values: CDR1 SNHLY, CDR2 FYNNEI. Trimming cost V 4 bases and J 8 bases; bases outside gene matches: 3. The CDR3 extends over 13 amino acids. The DNA for the CDR3 is TGTGCCAGCAGTGCAACAGGGGGAGAAAAACTGTTTTTT. Translating it yields CASSATGGEKLFF.

In the case of this clonotype: It may be a read error: a sequence one base away is much more abundant. J is TRBJ1-1 and V is TRBV20-1; TRBD1 matches 7 bases. This CDR3 is 14 amino acids long. CDR1 is DFQATT, CDR2 SNEGSKA, per germline (reference sequence). The CDR3: CSAGERQGNTEAFF. The CDR3 bases are TGCAGTGCTGGAGAGAGACAGGGGAACACTGAAGCTTTCTTT.

This chain joins TRBV28 and TRBJ2-7; TRBD1 matches 7 bases. The germline V gene has CDR1 MDHEN and CDR2 SYDVKM. Trimming took 6 bases from V and 2 from J; bases not matched to a gene: 7. The CDR3 is 14 residues long. DNA for the CDR3: TGTGCCAGCAGCCACGACAGGGCCCCCTACGAGCAGTACTTC. Translating gives CASSHDRAPYEQYF.

The V call is TRBV7-2, the J call TRBJ2-7; D unclear. The V end was cut by 0 bases, the J end by 3 bases, with 9 bases between. This CDR3 contains 14 residues. Germline CDR1 and CDR2: SGHTA and FQGNSA. CDR3: CASSLADAGYEQYF. CDR3 coding DNA: TGTGCCAGCAGCTTAGCGGATGCAGGCTACGAGCAGTACTTC.

The table lists this clonotype with many counts. The rearrangement uses TRBV5-1 and TRBJ2-2, with 9 bases fitting TRBD1. Trimming took 2 bases from V and 2 from J; bases not matched to a gene: 7. The germline CDR1 and CDR2 sequences are SGHRS and YFSETQ. The CDR3 totals 17 residues. The CDR3 here is CASSLIPGQGNTGELFF. The CDR3 DNA reads TGCGCCAGCAGCTTAATCCCGGGACAGGGAAACACCGGGGAGCTGTTTTTT.

The chain is built from TRBV7-2 and TRBJ2-5, with 14 bases fitting TRBD2. The ends lost 6 bases at V and 5 bases at J; junction bases unmatched: 17. Germline-derived CDR1 and CDR2 are SGHTA and FQGNSA. The CDR3 is made up of 19 amino acids. The CDR3 spells CASSPNRLAGGPGGETQYF. The CDR3 DNA sequence: TGTGCCAGCAGTCCAAACAGACTAGCGGGAGGGCCGGGGGGGGAGACCCAGTACTTC.

The chain joins TRBV7-3 to TRBJ2-5, with 7 bases that match TRBD1. CDR1 and CDR2 (germline): SGHTA, FQGTGA. This CDR3 has 12 amino acids. The V gene end was trimmed by 6 bases and the J gene end by 9 bases; junction bases not matched to a gene: 7. CDR3 sequence: CASSSDRDPQYF. The CDR3 coding sequence is TGTGCCAGCAGTTCTGACAGGGACCCCCAGTACTTC.

This clonotype was counted a few times. The chain employs TRBV7-8 and TRBJ1-1; 11 bases are shared with TRBD1. CDR1 SGHVS and CDR2 FQNEAQ come from the germline V gene. V trimming: 8 bases; J trimming: 4 bases; junction bases outside the gene matches: 6. The CDR3 contains 14 residues. CDR3 DNA: TGTGCCAGCGCATCCGGGACAGGGGGCACTGAAGCTTTCTTT. Its translation is CASASGTGGTEAFF.

To note about this clonotype: Germline is not matched at one junction end, which may reflect a read error. V usage is TRBV2 and J usage is TRBJ2-7; 11 nucleotides agree with TRBD2. The CDR3 length is 15 residues. Germline loops: CDR1 SNHLY, CDR2 FYNNEI. The CDR3, as DNA: TGTGCCAGCAGTGAACTAGCGGGGGGATTGGGGGAGCATTGCTTC. Translated, it gives CASSELAGGLGEHCF.

This clonotype was seen only a few times. This chain joins TRBV7-9 and TRBJ1-2; D not certain. V gave up 5 bases and J gave up 5 bases, with 9 bases separating them. Germline V CDR1 and CDR2: SEHNR, FQNEAQ (reference sequence). The CDR3 is 12 residues long. DNA for the CDR3: TGTGCCAGCAGCGCCCAGACATATGGCTACACCTTC. Encoded protein: CASSAQTYGYTF.

The gene calls are TRBV11-2 and TRBJ2-5; 8 bases align to TRBD2. Per the germline V gene, CDR1 is SGHAT and CDR2 is FQNNGV. V lost 3 bases, J lost 5 bases, and 5 bases stayed unmatched. CDR3 length equals 14 residues. DNA for the CDR3: TGTGCCAGCAGCTTCGGGAGGGGTTCCGAGACCCAGTACTTC. Protein: CASSFGRGSETQYF.

This clonotype was seen at least ten times. This chain links TRBV29-1 with TRBJ1-2; D possibly corresponds to TRBD1 (6 bases). The germline V gene encodes CDR1 SQVTM and CDR2 ANQGSEA. CDR3 size: 13 residues. V gave up 4 bases and J gave up 2 bases, with 11 bases separating them. This CDR3 is CSVGQDTNYGYTF. In nucleotides, the CDR3 is TGCAGCGTTGGACAGGACACGAACTATGGCTACACCTTC.

This clonotype has just a few counts. V usage is TRBV7-9 and J usage is TRBJ1-2, with 7 bases identical to TRBD1. The germline V gene has CDR1 SEHNR and CDR2 FQNEAQ (reference sequence). The CDR3 is 15 amino acids. V trimming: 6 bases; J trimming: 3 bases; junction bases outside the gene matches: 10. In DNA, the CDR3 is TGTGCCAGCAGTTACCCGACAGGGTTGGACTATGGCTACACCTTC. It translates to CASSYPTGLDYGYTF.

The chain couples TRBV30 to TRBJ1-1; D unclear. Germline V lookup: CDR1 GTSNPN, CDR2 SVGIG (reference sequence). V dropped 3 bases and J dropped 4 bases, with 6 bases sitting between them. The CDR3 spans 11 residues. Written as DNA, the CDR3 is TGTGCCTGGAGCGTCGGCACTGAAGCTTTCTTT. This encodes CAWSVGTEAFF.

This clonotype was detected many times. The gene calls are TRBV5-1 and TRBJ1-6, with TRBD1 matching 9 bases. The germline V gene has CDR1 SGHRS and CDR2 YFSETQ. The CDR3 has 16 amino acids. V gave up 4 bases and J gave up 8 bases; unmatched junction bases: 10. CDR3 sequence reads: CASSPQTGGRYSPLHF. Here the CDR3 DNA reads TGCGCCAGCAGCCCCCAAACAGGGGGCCGGTATTCACCCCTCCACTTT.

V and J are TRBV25-1 and TRBJ1-2, with a weak D call TRBD1 (5 bases). Trimming removed 1 base from V and 1 base from J, with 7 bases in between. Looked up from germline, CDR1 is MGHDK and CDR2 is SYGVNS. The CDR3 totals 14 residues. Here the CDR3 reads CASSESGSNYGYTF. DNA of the CDR3: TGTGCCAGCAGTGAATCAGGGAGTAACTATGGCTACACCTTC.